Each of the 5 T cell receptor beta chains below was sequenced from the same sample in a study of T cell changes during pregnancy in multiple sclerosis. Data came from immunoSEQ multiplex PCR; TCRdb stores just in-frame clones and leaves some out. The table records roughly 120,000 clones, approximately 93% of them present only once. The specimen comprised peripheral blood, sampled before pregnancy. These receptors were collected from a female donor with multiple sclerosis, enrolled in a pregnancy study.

The CDR3 here is CASRIGQENTEAFF. The CDR3 region has the DNA TGTGCCAGTAGGATCGGACAGGAGAACACTGAAGCTTTCTTT. The rearrangement joins TRBV19 to TRBJ1-1, with 7 bases that match TRBD1. The trim removed 6 bases at V and 1 base at J, leaving 5 bases unmatched. This CDR3 has 14 amino acids. Germline CDR1 and CDR2: LNHDA and SQIVND (reference sequence).

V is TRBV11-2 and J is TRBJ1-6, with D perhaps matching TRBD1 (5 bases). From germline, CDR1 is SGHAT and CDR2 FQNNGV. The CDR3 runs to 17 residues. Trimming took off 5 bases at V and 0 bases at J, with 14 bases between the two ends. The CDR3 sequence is CASSRDSLSSYNSPLHF. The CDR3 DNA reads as TGTGCCAGCAGCCGTGACAGCTTGAGCTCCTATAATTCACCCCTCCACTTT.

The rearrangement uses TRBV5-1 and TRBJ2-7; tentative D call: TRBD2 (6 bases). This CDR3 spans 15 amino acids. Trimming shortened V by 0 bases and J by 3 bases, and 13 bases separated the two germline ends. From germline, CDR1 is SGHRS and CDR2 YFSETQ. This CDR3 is CASSLAAGPGYEQYF. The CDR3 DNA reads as TGCGCCAGCAGCTTGGCCGCGGGGCCGGGCTACGAGCAGTACTTC.

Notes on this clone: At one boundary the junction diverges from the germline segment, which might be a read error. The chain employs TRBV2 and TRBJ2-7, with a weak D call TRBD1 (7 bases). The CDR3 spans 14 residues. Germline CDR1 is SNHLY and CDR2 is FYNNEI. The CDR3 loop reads CASGEEGARYEQYF. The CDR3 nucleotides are TGTGCCAGCGGTGAGGAGGGGGCCAGATACGAGCAGTACTTC.

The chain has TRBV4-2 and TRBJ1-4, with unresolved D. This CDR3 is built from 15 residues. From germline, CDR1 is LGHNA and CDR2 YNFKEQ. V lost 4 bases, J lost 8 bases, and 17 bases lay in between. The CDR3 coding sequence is TGTGCCAGCAGCCTTCCGCGCCGGGGAGGGGAAAAACTGTTTTTT. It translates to CASSLPRRGGEKLFF.